The rows below give T cell receptor beta chains drawn from one sample of a study of T cells in Graves' hyperthyroidism and ophthalmopathy. TCRdb reanalysed the multiplex PCR reads using MiXCR and keeps one entry per CDR3 protein. This sample has about 360,000 distinct CDR3 sequences, with over 10% found just once. Sample: blood. These receptors all come from a woman aged 18-29 years with Graves' hyperthyroidism. Each CDR3 is given with its conserved first and last residue.

cdr3_length v_call cdr3_aa
14 TRBV28 CASSQGYYNQPQHF
17 TRBV15 CATSRVPDWTSSYEQYF
17 TRBV4-1 CASSQDRDRGRADTQYF
16 TRBV11-1 CASSLLSGGPGEGQFF
13 TRBV3-1 CASSPAGNYGYTF
13 TRBV11-3 CASSQNDPGELFF
14 TRBV12-3/TRBV12-4 CASSSGQTSYEQYF
14 TRBV20-1 CSAGSGPYTGELFF
16 TRBV15 CATSRDWHGGVQPQHF
14 TRBV10-3 CAISEDQGPYGYTF
17 TRBV15 CATSKVGQGAEADTQYF